The 7 T cell receptor beta chains listed next were all sequenced from one sample in a study of blood T cell repertoires in COVID-19. Profiled with immunoSEQ multiplex PCR; TCRdb holds only in-frame clones, not every one. The sample has fewer than 350,000 clones, approximately 86% seen once. Sequenced input: peripheral blood. All receptors derive from a woman in her thirties who had recovered from COVID-19.

V gene TRBV11-3 combines with J gene TRBJ2-1; 7 bases are shared with TRBD2. The germline V gene has CDR1 SGHNT and CDR2 YENEEA. The CDR3 spans 14 residues. V shed 4 bases, J shed 0 bases, and the junction held 0 bases outside the gene matches. The CDR3 coding sequence is TGTGCCAGCAGCTCGGGGGGCTCCTACAATGAGCAGTTCTTC. This sequence encodes CASSSGGSYNEQFF.

This rearrangement joins TRBV6-5 to TRBJ1-2; no clear D. V lost 6 bases and J 1 base, leaving 9 bases between the germline ends. CDR3 length equals 13 residues. The germline gives CDR1 MNHEY, CDR2 SVGAGI. The CDR3 loop is CASSARVNYGYTF. CDR3 nucleotide sequence: TGTGCCAGCAGCGCCCGGGTTAACTATGGCTACACCTTC.

This sequence joins TRBV29-1 and TRBJ1-2; 7 positions match TRBD1. J was trimmed by 8 bases and V by 4 bases; bases with no gene match: 16. Germline values: CDR1 SQVTM, CDR2 ANQGSEA. The CDR3 extends over 15 amino acids. The CDR3 region is CSVVGDSKNFKGYTF. For the CDR3, the DNA is TGCAGCGTTGTGGGGGACAGCAAAAATTTTAAAGGCTACACCTTC.

This clone was observed once. The genes are TRBV4-3 and TRBJ2-7, with a weak D call TRBD2 (6 bases). The germline CDR1 and CDR2 sequences are LGHNA and YSLEER. The CDR3 totals 15 residues. V was pared by 3 bases and J by 1 base, with 13 bases between. CDR3 DNA sequence: TGCGCCAGCAGCCAGGGACTGGGACGGTCCTACGAGCAGTACTTC. This gives the protein CASSQGLGRSYEQYF.

The chain joins TRBV2 to TRBJ2-5; D not resolved. V was cut by 7 bases and J by 3 bases, with 12 bases left in between. The CDR3 sequence is 13 residues long. Germline loops: CDR1 SNHLY, CDR2 FYNNEI. The CDR3 DNA is TGTGCCAGCAAGAAGTTGACAAAAGAGACCCAGTACTTC. Translation gives CASKKLTKETQYF.

This chain uses TRBV5-1 with TRBJ1-1, with a tentative D call TRBD1 (5 bases). The CDR3 has 14 amino acids. CDR1 and CDR2 (germline): SGHRS, YFSETQ. The V end lost 1 base, the J end lost 8 bases, and 15 bases lay between the germline ends. Written as DNA, the CDR3 is TGCGCCAGCAGCTTGAGCCAGGGCGGCTGGGAAGCTTTCTTT. It encodes CASSLSQGGWEAFF.

A note on this clone: Just one base apart from a much larger clone, this may be a read error. The chain couples TRBV7-9 to TRBJ1-1; D remains unclear. Trimming pared 4 bases from V and 3 bases from J, leaving 3 bases between. Germline lookup yields CDR1 SEHNR and CDR2 FQNEAQ (reference sequence). This CDR3 spans 11 amino acids. For the CDR3, the DNA is TGTGCCAGCAGCTCGGACACTGAAGCTTTCTTT. Translating gives CASSSDTEAFF.